This TCR beta chain is drawn from a study of CD8+ T cells in alopecia areata. The overall study: Severity among treated patients was scored by the percentage of scalp area affected.

CDR3 length: 18 residues. CDR1 is SGHDN, CDR2 FVKESK, per germline. The V segment lost 3 bases and the J segment 0 bases; nucleotides outside the gene matches: 8. A few counts support this clone. Its antigen is not known. Treatment: oral pan-JAK inhibitor, 5-10 mg twice daily. Researchers took lesional scalp punch biopsies and peripheral blood from people who were alopecia areata patients. Points from the study as a whole: Many of the expanded lesional clones endured in scalp and blood while on tofacitinib.

Sequencing templates came from extracted RNA that was reverse transcribed into cDNA. TCRdb keeps only in-frame clones here, not all; method: immunoSEQ multiplex PCR. Of 80,000 to 95,000 clones listed, 44% were seen once; the top ten hold about 17%. V gene TRBV14 combines with J gene TRBJ1-4; the match to TRBD1 covers 9 bases. The specimen comprised CD8+ T cells sorted from blood, sampled at week 24, from a patient treated with tofacitinib. The TCR sequence derives from a human donor with alopecia areata. The CDR3 bases are TGTGCCAGCAGCCACAGAAAGGGACAGGGCCCAACTAATGAAAAACTGTTTTTT. It specifies CASSHRKGQGPTNEKLFF. Together with reference TRBV14 and TRBJ1-4, the CDR3 gives the full variable domain: EAGVTQFPSHSVIEKGQTVTLRCDPISGHDNLYWYRRVMGKEIKFLLHFVKESKQDESGMPNNRFLAERTGGTYSTLKVQPAELEDSGVYFCASSHRKGQGPTNEKLFFGSGTQLSVL.